Given below is one TCR beta chain in context. Its specificity is not known. This sample is drawn from a study of shared clonotypes between healthy human individuals. Broader study findings: Sampling covered nothing but blood. Tissue TCR repertoires likely differ from those found in blood. It was expected that sequencing depth would affect clonotype sharing among donors.

Replicate PCRs run on sorted subsets employed 200 ng DNA, around 31,000 T cell genomes. Sequenced by immunoSEQ multiplex PCR; TCRdb stores in-frame clones only, minus some. The sample includes fewer than 2.5 million clones, under 95% of them seen just once. Donors comprised healthy HIV-negative adults lacking recent acute infections or vaccinations. The sequence was obtained from a man younger than 35 in good health. Some clones in this sample may be carry-over from other donors' samples. Sequencing was performed on naive CD4+ T cells from PBMCs. Subset indicated: CD45RA+ positively selected.

CDR3 coding DNA: TGTGCCAGCAGCAGCGAAACGGAACCGAGAACTGAAGCTTTCTTT. Amino acid sequence: CASSSETEPRTEAFF. V is TRBV5-4 and J is TRBJ1-1; D not certain. Germline-derived CDR1 and CDR2 are SGHNT and YYREEE (reference sequence). This CDR3 has 15 residues. V was cut by 4 bases and J by 5 bases, with 18 bases left in between.